The present T cell receptor beta chain was sequenced within a study of T cells in Graves' hyperthyroidism and ophthalmopathy. Patients with ophthalmopathy all had a Clinical Activity Score of at least 3, a NOSPECS grade of at least 4 and duration under 3 months. In this sample, this clonotype turned up a few times. The CDR3 spans 14 residues. The V end was cut by 10 bases, the J end by 2 bases, with 15 bases between. Germline values: CDR1 LNHDA, CDR2 SQIVND (reference sequence). Amplified TCR beta CDR3 regions came from RNA transcripts. First-round RT-PCR with HTBI primers amplified the TCR CDR3 region. MiXCR, run by TCRdb on the multiplex PCR reads, gives a single entry per CDR3 protein. The data contain around 610,000 distinct CDR3 sequences, roughly 15% of them singletons.

This sequence joins TRBV19 and TRBJ1-3, with a tentative D call TRBD1 (6 bases). This TCR was sampled from a woman aged 40 to 50 with Graves' ophthalmopathy. The sample was blood. The CDR3 nucleotides are TGTGCCACAAATAAGGGACACCCTGGAAACACCATATATTTT. Translation: CATNKGHPGNTIYF.